This T cell receptor beta chain was documented in a study of blood T cells in healthy people across ages. Study information: Roughly one uniquely barcoded beta molecule per two T cells was captured.

A second about 6 to 12 cycle PCR used barcoded and J-beta primers. Via MiXCR, TCRdb re-called the 5' RACE reads, giving one row per CDR3 protein. The table has roughly 1.9 million distinct CDR3 sequences, around 42% seen once. At least ten counts were recorded for this clonotype. The antigen remains unidentified. General study findings and limits: Naive and antigen-experienced cells could not be conclusively compared, given unsorted PBMCs. Per million T cells, TCR beta diversity dropped about linearly as age rose. A greater number of naive CD4+ cells and higher diversity distinguished long-lived donors from aged donors.

This CDR3 comprises 16 residues. Germline CDR1 is SGHTA and CDR2 is FQGNSA. With 1 base clipped from V and 5 bases from J, the junction kept 3 bases outside the gene matches. The rearrangement joins TRBV7-2 to TRBJ1-5; 12 bases are a match to TRBD1. Source material: blood. This sequence was found in a human donor in good health. Here the CDR3 reads CASSLEGTGGDQPQHF. The CDR3 DNA follows: TGTGCCAGCAGCTTAGAGGGGACAGGGGGCGATCAGCCCCAGCATTTT.